A single sample gave rise to the 9 T cell receptor beta chains below, sequenced in a study of blood T cell repertoires in COVID-19. The data were produced by immunoSEQ multiplex PCR, yet TCRdb's version contains in-frame clones alone and is incomplete. The repertoire holds 300,000 to 450,000 clones, with approximately 87% as singletons. Sequencing used PBMCs or T cells enriched from blood (not recorded which). The source of these receptors is a man aged 35-49 years in a cohort exposed to, infected with or recovered from COVID-19 (not recorded which).

The chain recombines TRBV20-1 with TRBJ2-7; no firm D call. This CDR3 contains 14 residues. Germline assignment: CDR1 DFQATT and CDR2 SNEGSKA (reference sequence). Trimming took 3 bases from V and 5 from J, leaving 17 bases between them. The CDR3 DNA reads as TGCAGTGCTAGTAGATCGGGTGAAGGCGACGAGCAGTACTTC. It specifies CSASRSGEGDEQYF.

The V call is TRBV4-2, the J call TRBJ1-5; 7 nucleotides match TRBD1. This CDR3 spans 18 amino acids. Germline V gene sequence: CDR1 LGHNA, CDR2 YNFKEQ. V gave up 2 bases and J gave up 4 bases; unmatched junction bases: 14. In DNA, the CDR3 is TGTGCCAGCAGCCAAATGGGCGTCGGACAGGCACTAAATCAGCCCCAGCATTTT. Amino acid sequence: CASSQMGVGQALNQPQHF.

The V and J genes are TRBV9 and TRBJ2-1; maybe TRBD1 (8 bases). Germline values: CDR1 SGDLS, CDR2 YYNGEE. The V end lost 3 bases, the J end lost 7 bases, and 17 bases lay between the germline ends. This CDR3 is 15 amino acids long. The CDR3 reads CASSANTGGGNEQFF. The CDR3 DNA is TGTGCCAGCAGCGCCAACACAGGGGGAGGGAATGAGCAGTTCTTC.

The chain is built from TRBV6-1 and TRBJ2-1; 7 positions match TRBD2. The CDR3 runs 16 residues. Germline CDR1 is MNHNS and CDR2 is SASEGT. V shed 0 bases, J shed 2 bases, and the junction held 4 bases outside the gene matches. The CDR3 sequence: CASSEAFSGPYNEQFF. The CDR3 DNA is TGTGCCAGCAGTGAAGCATTTAGCGGGCCCTACAATGAGCAGTTCTTC.

The CDR3 nucleotides are TGTGCCAGCAGCTTCCAGGGGACGCACGAGCAGTACTTC. Its translation is CASSFQGTHEQYF. The J gene is TRBJ2-7, the V gene TRBV7-9, with D perhaps matching TRBD1 (6 bases). Germline V gives CDR1 SEHNR, CDR2 FQNEAQ (reference sequence). Trimming pared 3 bases from V and 5 bases from J, leaving 11 bases between. This CDR3 comprises 13 residues.

This chain joins TRBV7-6 and TRBJ1-4; a possible D gene is TRBD1 (5 bases). Germline lookup yields CDR1 SGHVS and CDR2 FNYEAQ. The CDR3 has 16 residues. Trimming removed 1 base from V and 5 bases from J, with 14 bases in between. The CDR3 nucleotides read TGTGCCAGCAGCTTAGTAGGAGCGGGACCGAATGAAAAACTGTTTTTT. Translating gives CASSLVGAGPNEKLFF.

The chain employs TRBV29-1 and TRBJ1-1; tentative D call: TRBD1 (6 bases). Trimming pared 4 bases from V and 4 bases from J, leaving 22 bases between. Germline V gene lookup returns CDR1 SQVTM and CDR2 ANQGSEA. CDR3 length: 16 amino acids. In DNA, the CDR3 is TGCAGCGTTGCTGGGGTAAGGGGGACGGGTAGCACTGAAGCTTTCTTT. This codes for CSVAGVRGTGSTEAFF.

The J gene is TRBJ1-4, the V gene TRBV6-1; 7 bases are shared with TRBD1. J lost 2 bases, V lost 2 bases, and 2 bases had no gene match. The germline CDR1 and CDR2 sequences are MNHNS and SASEGT. The CDR3 loop spans 15 amino acids. CDR3 protein: CASSELTGTNEKLFF. CDR3 DNA: TGTGCCAGCAGTGAATTGACAGGGACTAATGAAAAACTGTTTTTT.

This chain links TRBV14 with TRBJ2-7, with no clear D. The CDR3 is 16 amino acids. Trimming took off 4 bases at V and 1 base at J, with 17 bases between the two ends. Germline V gene data show CDR1 as SGHDN and CDR2 as FVKESK. CDR3 in amino acids: CASSLLGSARSYEQYF. CDR3 DNA: TGTGCCAGCAGCCTCTTAGGTAGTGCGAGGTCCTACGAGCAGTACTTC.